This T cell receptor beta chain is drawn from a study of T cell responses to AZD1222 COVID-19 vaccine. Study as a whole: Second-dose intervals of approximately 4 or approximately 12 weeks were pooled.

As to this clone: Its target is not known.

Produced via immunoSEQ multiplex PCR; TCRdb's table is partial and in-frame only. The sample has roughly 120,000 clones; around nine tenths are singletons. V lost 7 bases, J lost 4 bases, and 16 bases lay in between. CDR3 length equals 14 residues. Per germline, CDR1 MDHEN and CDR2 SYDVKM. Points from the study as a whole: White British people made up most donors, females outnumbered males, and clonal diversity was possibly underestimated. Epitopes outside B.1.351 and B.1.1.7 mutated regions reportedly drew nearly half of spike TCRs.

This receptor was obtained from an adult in good health. Sample: peripheral blood, taken on day 0 of AZD1222 vaccination. This sequence joins TRBV28 and TRBJ1-2; D remains ambiguous. In DNA form, the CDR3 reads TGTGCCAGCACCCTCACCGGGCAGGTCTATGGCTACACCTTC. Protein: CASTLTGQVYGYTF.